This T cell receptor beta chain is drawn from a study of T-cell memory formation after mild COVID-19. TCRdb reprocessed the 5' RACE reads with MiXCR, giving one entry per CDR3 protein. The repertoire has some 190,000 distinct CDR3 sequences, approximately 16% of them found once; the top ten carry roughly 2.4%. Germline V gives CDR1 LNHNV, CDR2 YYDKDF (reference sequence). This CDR3 is built from 14 residues. Trimming left V 0 bases short and J 6 bases short, with 12 bases between. Sequenced input: PBMCs or a T cell subset sorted from them (not recorded which). This chain uses TRBV15 with TRBJ2-7; D may be TRBD1 (6 bases). The clonotype originates from an adult woman who had mild COVID-19 (a few samples of this study predate the infection). Cell type and time point are not known. CDR3 sequence: CATSRDPQGSEQYF. The CDR3 DNA follows: TGTGCCACCAGCAGAGATCCGCAGGGGAGCGAGCAGTACTTC.